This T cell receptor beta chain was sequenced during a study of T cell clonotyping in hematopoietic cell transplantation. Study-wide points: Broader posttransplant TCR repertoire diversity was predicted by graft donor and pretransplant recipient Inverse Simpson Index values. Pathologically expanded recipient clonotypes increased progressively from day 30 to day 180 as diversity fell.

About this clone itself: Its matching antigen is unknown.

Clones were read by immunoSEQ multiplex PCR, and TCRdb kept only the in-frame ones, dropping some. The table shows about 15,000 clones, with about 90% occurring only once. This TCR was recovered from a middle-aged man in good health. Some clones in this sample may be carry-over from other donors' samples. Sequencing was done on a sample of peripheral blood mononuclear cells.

DNA of the CDR3: TGTGCCAGTAGTACCGGGGCGGTACTGGAGCAGTACTTC. As protein: CASSTGAVLEQYF. The chain uses TRBV19 and TRBJ2-7; perhaps D is TRBD1 or TRBD2 (5 bases each). The V end was cut by 4 bases, the J end by 7 bases, with 14 bases between. Germline V gives CDR1 LNHDA, CDR2 SQIVND (reference sequence). The CDR3 runs 13 residues. Supplemented by reference TRBV19 and TRBJ2-7, the full variable domain reads DGGITQSPKYLFRKEGQNVTLSCEQNLNHDAMYWYRQDPGQGLRLIYYSQIVNDFQKGDIAEGYSVSREKKESFPLTVTSAQKNPTAFYLCASSTGAVLEQYFGPGTRLTVT.